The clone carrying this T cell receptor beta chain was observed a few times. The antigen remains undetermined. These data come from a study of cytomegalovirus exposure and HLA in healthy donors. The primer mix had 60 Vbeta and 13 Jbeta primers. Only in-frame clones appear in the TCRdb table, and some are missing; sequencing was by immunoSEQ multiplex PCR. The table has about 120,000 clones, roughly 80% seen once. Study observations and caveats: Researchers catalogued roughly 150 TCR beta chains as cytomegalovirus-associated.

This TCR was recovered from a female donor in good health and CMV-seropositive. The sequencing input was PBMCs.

The chain's CDR3 is CASRVPLREQYF. In DNA, the CDR3 is TGTGCCAGCAGAGTACCCCTCCGGGAGCAGTACTTC. The rearrangement uses TRBV9 and TRBJ2-7; unclear D gene. V dropped 5 bases and J dropped 7 bases, with 13 bases sitting between them. The germline V gene has CDR1 SGDLS and CDR2 YYNGEE. The CDR3 is made up of 12 amino acids.